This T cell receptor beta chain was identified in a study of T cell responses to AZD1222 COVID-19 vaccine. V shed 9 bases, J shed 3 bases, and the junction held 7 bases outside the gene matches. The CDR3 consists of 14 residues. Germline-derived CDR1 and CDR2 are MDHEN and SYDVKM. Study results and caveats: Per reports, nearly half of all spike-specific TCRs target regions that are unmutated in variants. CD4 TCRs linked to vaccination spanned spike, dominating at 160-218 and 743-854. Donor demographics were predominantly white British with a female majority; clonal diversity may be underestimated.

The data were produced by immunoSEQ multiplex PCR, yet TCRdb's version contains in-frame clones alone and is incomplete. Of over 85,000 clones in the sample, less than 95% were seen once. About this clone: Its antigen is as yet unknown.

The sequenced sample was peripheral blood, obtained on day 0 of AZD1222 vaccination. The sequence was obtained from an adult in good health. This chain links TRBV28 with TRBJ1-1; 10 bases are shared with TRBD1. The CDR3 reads CASRPGQGYTEAFF. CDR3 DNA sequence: TGTGCCAGTAGACCGGGACAGGGGTACACTGAAGCTTTCTTT. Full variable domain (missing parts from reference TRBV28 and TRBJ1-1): DVKVTQSSRYLVKRTGEKVFLECVQDMDHENMFWYRQDPGLGLRLIYFSYDVKMKEKGDIPEGYSVSREKKERFSLILESASTNQTSMYLCASRPGQGYTEAFFGQGTRLTVV.